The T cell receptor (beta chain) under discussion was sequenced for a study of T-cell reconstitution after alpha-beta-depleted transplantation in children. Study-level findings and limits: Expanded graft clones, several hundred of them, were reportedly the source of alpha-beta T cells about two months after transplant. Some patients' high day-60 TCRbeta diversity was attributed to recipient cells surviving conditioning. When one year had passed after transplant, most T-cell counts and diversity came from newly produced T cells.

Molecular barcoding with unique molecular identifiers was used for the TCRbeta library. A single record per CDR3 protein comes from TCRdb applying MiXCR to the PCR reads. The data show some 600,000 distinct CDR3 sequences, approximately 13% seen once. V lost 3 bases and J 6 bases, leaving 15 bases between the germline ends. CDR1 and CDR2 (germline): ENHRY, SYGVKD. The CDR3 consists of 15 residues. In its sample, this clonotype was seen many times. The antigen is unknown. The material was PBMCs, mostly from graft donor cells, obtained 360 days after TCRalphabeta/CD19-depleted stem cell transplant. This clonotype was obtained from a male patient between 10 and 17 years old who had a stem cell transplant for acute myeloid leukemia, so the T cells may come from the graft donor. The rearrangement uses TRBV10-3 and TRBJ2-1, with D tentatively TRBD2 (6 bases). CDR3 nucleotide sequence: TGTGCCATCAGTGAAGTTGGGCTGGGGGGCAATGAGCAGTTCTTC. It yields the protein CAISEVGLGGNEQFF.